This TCR beta chain came from a study of blood T cells in healthy people across ages. Study-wide findings and caveats: It was found that TCR beta diversity correlated strongly with the percentage of naive T cells.

Researchers collected 9 to 10 milliliters of peripheral blood from every single donor. It was with a sample-barcoded 5' primer and a J-beta primer mix that a second PCR of about 6 to 12 cycles was run. Carrying 12 random nucleotides, a template-switch adaptor labeled each individual cDNA molecule. TCRdb recomputed calls from the 5' RACE reads with MiXCR, one row per CDR3 protein. This sample carries around 1,800,000 distinct CDR3 sequences, 35% to 50% of them seen once, and the ten largest clones take 20% to 25%. This clonotype was observed a few times. Its antigen remains unidentified. The CDR3 is 14 residues long. Germline loops: CDR1 MNHEY, CDR2 SVGEGT. V lost 0 bases, J lost 0 bases, and 6 bases lay in between.

Sequenced material: blood. The rearrangement links TRBV6-2 or TRBV6-3 to TRBJ2-7; TRBD2 might be the D (5 bases). The sequence was obtained from a human donor in good health. CDR3 sequence: CASSYSRVSYEQYF. The CDR3 DNA follows: TGTGCCAGCAGTTACTCGAGGGTCTCCTACGAGCAGTACTTC.